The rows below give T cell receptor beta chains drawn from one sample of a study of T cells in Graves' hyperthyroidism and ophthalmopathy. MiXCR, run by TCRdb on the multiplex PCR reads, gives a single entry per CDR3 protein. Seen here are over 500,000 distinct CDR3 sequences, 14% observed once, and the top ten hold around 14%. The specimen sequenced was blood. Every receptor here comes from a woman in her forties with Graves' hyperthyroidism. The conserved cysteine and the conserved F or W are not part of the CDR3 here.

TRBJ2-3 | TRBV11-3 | ASRPIQGSDTQY
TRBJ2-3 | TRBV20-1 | SALREWSDTQY
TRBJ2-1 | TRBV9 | ASSVDAGSDEQF
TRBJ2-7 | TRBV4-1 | ASSQILAFEQY
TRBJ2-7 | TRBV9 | ASSVDRVGEQY
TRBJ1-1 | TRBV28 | ASSSGGEAF
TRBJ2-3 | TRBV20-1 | SARGGIGTDTQY
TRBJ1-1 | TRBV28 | ASSLSGTGGAGEAF
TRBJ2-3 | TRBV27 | ASSLKYGEAASDTQY
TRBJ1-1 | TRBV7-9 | ASSLAEAF
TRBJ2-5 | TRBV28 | ASSMPGLAQETQY
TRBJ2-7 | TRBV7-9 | ASSTGLAGEPYEQY
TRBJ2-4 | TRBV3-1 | ASSQGGINIQY
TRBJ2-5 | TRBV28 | ASSLVLAGLQETQY
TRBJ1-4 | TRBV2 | ASNEDEKLF
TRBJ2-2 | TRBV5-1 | ASSLATGLTGELF
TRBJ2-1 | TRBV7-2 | ASSLGLAGVNEQF
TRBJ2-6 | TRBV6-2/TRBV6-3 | ASSAGTGAGANVLT
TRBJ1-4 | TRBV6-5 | ASSYRTGKLF
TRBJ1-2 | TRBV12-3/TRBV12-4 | ASSSGTAYWDGYT
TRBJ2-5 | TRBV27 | ASSPRSDGY
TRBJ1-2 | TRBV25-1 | ASSERDGYT
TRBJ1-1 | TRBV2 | ASIRQGANTEAF
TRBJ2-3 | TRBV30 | AWSVFAVGDTQY
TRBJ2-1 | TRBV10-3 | AISEPRGSGSSGNEQF
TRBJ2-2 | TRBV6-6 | ASSYTLGNTGELF
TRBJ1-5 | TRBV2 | ASSDERNSNQPQH
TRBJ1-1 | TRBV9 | ASSAPSGQIDTEAF
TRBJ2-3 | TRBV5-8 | ASSLGQATDTQY
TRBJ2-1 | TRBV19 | ASSIATTGYNEQF
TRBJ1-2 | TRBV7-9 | ASSLAQGRDGYT
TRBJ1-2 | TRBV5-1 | ASSPTGQLYGYT
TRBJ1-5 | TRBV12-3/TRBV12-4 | ASSLPPQPQH
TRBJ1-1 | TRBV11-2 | ASSLDHGQNTEAF
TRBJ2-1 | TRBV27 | ASSSLGGNFYNEQF
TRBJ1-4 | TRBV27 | ASSFAGGPATNEKLF
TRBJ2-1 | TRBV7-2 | ASSLVAGGSNEQF
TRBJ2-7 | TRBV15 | ATSTRYYEQY
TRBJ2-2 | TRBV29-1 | SVRRGGRDTGELF
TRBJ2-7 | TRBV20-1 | SANSGRAYEQY
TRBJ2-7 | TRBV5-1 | ASSLAPLLAGGYEQY
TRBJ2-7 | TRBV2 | ASSEPAEAPTYEQY
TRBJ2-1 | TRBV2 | ASSAEGSNEQF
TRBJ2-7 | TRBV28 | ASSLLSSGRGAYEQY